The sequence of this TCR beta chain was determined in a study of CD8 T cells in ankylosing spondylitis. General study points: Matched synovial fluid from ankylosing spondylitis patients was reported to be enriched for disease-linked clones.

MiXCR was run by TCRdb on the 5' RACE reads, yielding one entry per CDR3 protein. Of under 250,000 distinct CDR3 sequences in the sample, 8% to 10% were seen once. The CDR3 has 16 amino acids. The V end lost 8 bases, the J end lost 0 bases, and 16 bases lay between the germline ends. Germline V lookup: CDR1 MNHEY, CDR2 SMNVEV (reference sequence). This clonotype was picked up many times. Its antigen is not known. Sequencing used blood, either unsorted or a sorted T cell fraction (not recorded which). The receptor was isolated from a female donor with ankylosing spondylitis or in good health (not recorded which). This chain connects TRBV27 to TRBJ2-2, with D possibly matching TRBD1 (5 bases). Here the CDR3 reads CASLGQRGPNTGELFF. The CDR3 DNA reads TGTGCCAGCCTGGGGCAGAGAGGACCGAACACCGGGGAGCTGTTTTTT.